This T cell receptor (beta chain) is from a study of tumor and adjacent non-tumor tissue in lung cancer. Overall study results and limits: TCR diversity was significantly greater in tumor than normal lung tissue.

The CDR3 has 14 residues. Germline V gives CDR1 SGHRS, CDR2 YFSETQ. No cell sorting was done before RNA was extracted from the tissue. Of note for this clonotype: Its antigen remains unidentified. At one end, the junction sequence differs from germline, possibly due to a read error.

A modified ARM-PCR protocol with three rounds of nested PCR amplified TCRbeta. TCRdb called the multiplex PCR reads again in MiXCR, with one record for every CDR3 protein. The data show about 70,000 distinct CDR3 sequences, roughly 72% seen once. The sequencing sample was made of lung tumor tissue. This chain uses TRBV5-1 with TRBJ2-2, with unresolved D. The TCR was taken from a man aged 55 to 70 with non-small cell lung cancer. DNA of the CDR3: TGCGCCAGCAGGTTGGAACTACCTTCCGGGGAGCTGTTTTTT. Residues: CASRLELPSGELFF.